The clone carrying this T cell receptor beta chain was found once. Antigen: not known. These data belong to a study of blood T cells in healthy people across ages. Findings and caveats of the study: Versus aged donors, long-lived donors had higher diversity and more naive CD4+ cells.

Isolated per sample were at least 7 million PBMCs. V shed 0 bases and J shed 7 bases, with 15 bases lying between them. From germline, CDR1 is DFQATT and CDR2 SNEGSKA (reference sequence). The CDR3 contains 14 residues. A sample-barcoded 5' primer and a J-beta primer mix were used in a second PCR of roughly 7 to 12 cycles. TCRdb ran MiXCR on the 5' RACE reads and lists one entry per CDR3 protein. Among about 1.1 million distinct CDR3 sequences listed, more than 30% were seen once. The chain carries TRBV20-1 and TRBJ1-2, with D tentatively TRBD1 (6 bases). The sequenced sample consisted of blood. This receptor was obtained from a man aged 18 to 30 in good health. The CDR3 sequence: CSARELGRGSGYTF. Written as DNA, the CDR3 is TGCAGTGCTAGAGAGTTGGGCAGGGGCAGTGGCTACACCTTC.